This TCR beta chain was obtained from a study of shared clonotypes between healthy human individuals. For the study at large: Three plates were used per donor for CD4 naive, three for CD4 memory, two for CD8 naive and one for CD8 memory. Study results and limitations: Naive subsets generally had larger estimated richness than memory subsets. Researchers sampled blood only, noting tissue repertoires likely differ.

Profiled with immunoSEQ multiplex PCR; TCRdb holds only in-frame clones, not every one. This table holds around 690,000 clones, 90% found once. The CDR3 spans 13 residues. V gave up 4 bases and J gave up 5 bases, with 12 bases separating them. CDR1 is LGHNA and CDR2 is YNFKEQ in the germline V gene. To note about this clone: The antigen is unknown.

The TCR comes from a man younger than 35 in good health. Some clones in this sample may be carry-over from other donors' samples. The V and J genes are TRBV4-2 and TRBJ2-7, with no clear D. The sample taken for sequencing was memory CD8+ T cells from PBMCs. The subset is: CD45RO+ cells pooled with CCR7-negative TemRA cells. The CDR3 coding sequence is TGTGCCAGCAGCCTAGCTGGCGGCCACGAGCAGTACTTC. As protein: CASSLAGGHEQYF.